Listed below are T cell receptor beta chains from one sample, sequenced in a study of glioma-infiltrating T cells after dendritic cell vaccination. Generated by immunoSEQ multiplex PCR, the TCRdb table keeps only in-frame clones and is missing some. Of about 94,000 clones listed, 80% are singletons. Material: blood, obtained after dendritic cell vaccination. The origin of the receptors is a human donor with glioblastoma. The conserved cysteine and the conserved F or W are not part of the CDR3 here. The D gene is left open where the match is weak. The size entry is marked missing in some rows and otherwise reads once, few, many or a size class.

J gene: TRBJ2-7; D gene: TRBD1; clone size: .; V gene: TRBV7-8; CDR3 protein: ASSPMTGGRSYEQY
J gene: TRBJ2-1; D gene: .; clone size: .; V gene: TRBV11-2; CDR3 protein: ASSLAGEYNEQF
J gene: TRBJ1-1; D gene: .; clone size: .; V gene: TRBV19; CDR3 protein: ASSTRVGTEAF
J gene: TRBJ2-5; D gene: .; clone size: .; V gene: TRBV20-1; CDR3 protein: SASREWTQY
J gene: TRBJ1-1; D gene: .; clone size: .; V gene: TRBV6-5; CDR3 protein: ASSYQGRNTEAF
J gene: TRBJ1-5; D gene: TRBD1; clone size: .; V gene: TRBV19; CDR3 protein: ASATGPNQPQH
J gene: TRBJ2-3; D gene: TRBD1; clone size: .; V gene: TRBV19; CDR3 protein: ASSTGQRSDTQY
J gene: TRBJ2-3; D gene: .; clone size: .; V gene: TRBV5-1; CDR3 protein: ASSCVSQY
J gene: TRBJ2-2; D gene: .; clone size: .; V gene: TRBV27; CDR3 protein: ARRDKTTGELF
J gene: TRBJ2-1; D gene: .; clone size: few; V gene: TRBV9; CDR3 protein: ASSVEGAHYNEQF
J gene: TRBJ2-7; D gene: .; clone size: .; V gene: TRBV28; CDR3 protein: ASSPAGAYEQY
J gene: TRBJ2-3; D gene: TRBD1; clone size: .; V gene: TRBV10-3; CDR3 protein: AIRRTGTGGSDTQY
J gene: TRBJ1-6; D gene: .; clone size: few; V gene: TRBV5-1; CDR3 protein: ASRSSGRRSPLH
J gene: TRBJ1-4; D gene: TRBD1; clone size: .; V gene: TRBV19; CDR3 protein: ASSPDRDTNEKLF
J gene: TRBJ1-2; D gene: TRBD1; clone size: .; V gene: TRBV7-9; CDR3 protein: ASSSIQGAKGYT